These 22 T cell receptor beta chains share one sample of origin, sequenced in a study of shared clonotypes between healthy human individuals. Some clones are missing from TCRdb's copy, which holds only in-frame ones; the method was immunoSEQ multiplex PCR. Here the sample spans roughly 2.2 million clones, approximately 93% being singletons. The sample was naive CD4+ T cells from PBMCs. The subset denotes: CD45RA+ positively selected. The origin of the receptors is a man aged 18 to 29 in good health. Some clones in this sample may be carry-over from other donors' samples.

V usage is TRBV18 and J usage is TRBJ2-7; weak D call: TRBD1 (6 bases). CDR1 KGHSH and CDR2 LQKENI come from the germline V gene. This CDR3 spans 15 amino acids. V gave up 2 bases and J gave up 4 bases, with 15 bases separating them. CDR3 in DNA: TGTGCCAGCTCACCAACATCCGGGACACAATACGAGCAGTACTTC. Translated: CASSPTSGTQYEQYF.

The chain uses TRBV21-1 and TRBJ2-7; TRBD1 is the table's D call, not checked against the DNA. TRBV21-1 is a listed pseudogene. The CDR3 runs 17 residues. CDR3 DNA: TGTGCCAGCAGCAAAGGGCCCTGGACAGGGTTTCCCTACGAGCAGTACTTC. Translated: CASSKGPWTGFPYEQYF.

The genes are TRBV5-6 and TRBJ1-6, with D tentatively TRBD1 (6 bases). Germline-derived CDR1 and CDR2 are SGHDT and YYEEEE. CDR3 length equals 16 residues. V was clipped by 4 bases and J by 7 bases, with 18 bases between them. CDR3 amino acids: CASSAQQGLTNSPLHF. The DNA for the CDR3 is TGTGCCAGCAGCGCCCAACAGGGTTTAACAAATTCACCCCTCCACTTT.

The chain couples TRBV4-1 to TRBJ2-2; TRBD1 agrees at 10 bases. There are 15 residues in the CDR3. CDR1 is MGHRA, CDR2 YSYEKL, per germline. Trimming took 4 bases from V and 5 from J; bases not matched to a gene: 4. Written as DNA, the CDR3 is TGCGCCAGCAGCCTCGGGACAGGGGAGACCGGGGAGCTGTTTTTT. Amino acid sequence: CASSLGTGETGELFF.

The chain employs TRBV9 and TRBJ2-7; TRBD2 matches 7 bases. The junction had 6 bases not matched to a gene; V was cut back by 2 bases and J by 1 base. The CDR3 runs 15 residues. CDR1 and CDR2 (germline): SGDLS, YYNGEE. In DNA form, the CDR3 reads TGTGCCAGCAGCGTTGGGAGCGGGGCTTCCTACGAGCAGTACTTC. Translating it yields CASSVGSGASYEQYF.

This clone occurred once. The sample contains more than one DNA sequence encoding this CDR3. The chain couples TRBV5-1 to TRBJ1-1; D ambiguous. Germline V gives CDR1 SGHRS, CDR2 YFSETQ. Trimming pared 0 bases from V and 1 base from J, leaving 7 bases between. The CDR3 is 14 amino acids. For the CDR3, the DNA is TGCGCCAGCAGCTTGGCGGCTGGGAACACTGAAGCTTTCTTT. It translates to CASSLAAGNTEAFF.

The V and J genes are TRBV28 and TRBJ2-3, with 9 bases identical to TRBD2. The CDR3 runs to 18 residues. The junction had 19 bases not matched to a gene; V was cut back by 6 bases and J by 6 bases. Germline V gene data show CDR1 as MDHEN and CDR2 as SYDVKM. The CDR3: CASRFGPGLAGPLDTQYF. The CDR3 DNA is TGTGCCAGCAGATTCGGGCCCGGGCTAGCGGGGCCGCTGGATACGCAGTATTTT.

The chain recombines TRBV28 with TRBJ2-2; D not resolved. Deletions cut 5 bases from V and 1 base from J, with 11 bases between. CDR3 size: 15 residues. The germline V gene has CDR1 MDHEN and CDR2 SYDVKM. Written as DNA, the CDR3 is TGTGCCAGCAGTCTCCGGACCATGAACACCGGGGAGCTGTTTTTT. This translates into CASSLRTMNTGELFF. Full variable domain (missing parts from reference TRBV28 and TRBJ2-2): DVKVTQSSRYLVKRTGEKVFLECVQDMDHENMFWYRQDPGLGLRLIYFSYDVKMKEKGDIPEGYSVSREKKERFSLILESASTNQTSMYLCASSLRTMNTGELFFGEGSRLTVL.

The J gene is TRBJ2-7, the V gene TRBV27; unclear D gene. Germline V gene data show CDR1 as MNHEY and CDR2 as SMNVEV (reference sequence). V shed 8 bases and J shed 3 bases, with 11 bases lying between them. The CDR3 is made up of 12 amino acids. Here the CDR3 reads CASGPPLYEQYF. CDR3 in DNA: TGTGCCAGCGGACCCCCCCTCTACGAGCAGTACTTC.

The chain couples TRBV28 to TRBJ2-7; 7 bases are a match to TRBD1. V dropped 2 bases and J dropped 7; count of bases not matched to a gene: 11. Germline CDR1 and CDR2: MDHEN and SYDVKM. The CDR3 sequence is 15 residues long. This CDR3 is CASSLGSEGAKEQYF. DNA of the CDR3: TGTGCCAGCAGTTTAGGAAGTGAGGGGGCAAAAGAGCAGTACTTC.

J is TRBJ1-5 and V is TRBV28; 8 bases agree with TRBD1. Germline CDR1 MDHEN, CDR2 SYDVKM. Trimming cost V 5 bases and J 5 bases; bases outside gene matches: 17. This CDR3 has 18 residues. CDR3 sequence reads: CASSTRYTWRTGHQPQHF. The CDR3 DNA is TGTGCCAGCAGTACCCGATACACTTGGAGGACAGGGCATCAGCCCCAGCATTTT. Using reference TRBV28 and TRBJ1-5 for the parts outside the CDR3, the full variable domain is DVKVTQSSRYLVKRTGEKVFLECVQDMDHENMFWYRQDPGLGLRLIYFSYDVKMKEKGDIPEGYSVSREKKERFSLILESASTNQTSMYLCASSTRYTWRTGHQPQHFGDGTRLSIL.

This chain's CDR3 is CASSPLTGNYEQYF. CDR3 nucleotides: TGTGCCAGCAGCCCGCTCACGGGGAACTACGAGCAGTACTTC. The chain carries TRBV7-2 and TRBJ2-7; weak D call: TRBD2 (5 bases). Between the trimmed V and J ends, which lost 5 bases and 3 bases, there was a span of 14 bases. This CDR3 spans 14 amino acids. Germline loops: CDR1 SGHTA, CDR2 FQGNSA.

The chain links TRBV2 to TRBJ2-3, with TRBD2 matching over 7 bases. After removal of 6 bases from V and 7 bases from J, the junction contained 4 bases not matched to a gene. Germline V lookup: CDR1 SNHLY, CDR2 FYNNEI. The CDR3 extends over 12 amino acids. CDR3 loop: CASRSGGNTQYF. The CDR3 nucleotides read TGTGCCAGCAGATCCGGGGGGAATACGCAGTATTTT.

The J gene is TRBJ1-2, the V gene TRBV28; 7 bases fit TRBD1. The CDR3 extends over 15 amino acids. V shed 6 bases, J shed 5 bases, and the junction held 12 bases outside the gene matches. Germline lookup yields CDR1 MDHEN and CDR2 SYDVKM. The CDR3 here is CASRGTPGTDYGYTF. CDR3 nucleotides: TGTGCCAGCAGAGGAACCCCCGGGACAGATTATGGCTACACCTTC.

The chain is built from TRBV5-1 and TRBJ1-2; TRBD1 matches 8 bases. Germline V gene lookup returns CDR1 SGHRS and CDR2 YFSETQ. The trim removed 3 bases at V and 8 bases at J, leaving 9 bases unmatched. The CDR3 spans 14 residues. The CDR3 nucleotides read TGCGCCAGCAGCTCCAGGACAGGGCCTGGGGGCTACACCTTC. Translation gives CASSSRTGPGGYTF.

V and J are TRBV28 and TRBJ1-5; D is undetermined. Germline V gene lookup returns CDR1 MDHEN and CDR2 SYDVKM. CDR3 size: 14 residues. V was trimmed by 7 bases and J by 0 bases, leaving 10 bases between them. CDR3 DNA sequence: TGTGCCAGCACTCCGCATCCTAGCAATCAGCCCCAGCATTTT. This sequence encodes CASTPHPSNQPQHF.

The chain combines TRBV27 with TRBJ2-7, with D tentatively TRBD1 (6 bases). The V gene's germline CDR1 is MNHEY and CDR2 SMNVEV (reference sequence). The V end was cut by 2 bases, the J end by 2 bases, with 10 bases between. This CDR3 is built from 14 residues. In DNA, the CDR3 is TGTGCCAGCAGTTTACTCGGGACACCCTACGAGCAGTACTTC. This gives the protein CASSLLGTPYEQYF.

In its sample, this clone was seen once. This chain joins TRBV6-5 and TRBJ2-1, with TRBD2 identical over 7 bases. This CDR3 is built from 15 residues. The V segment lost 6 bases and the J segment 7 bases; nucleotides outside the gene matches: 12. The V gene's germline CDR1 is MNHEY and CDR2 SVGAGI. CDR3 sequence: CASRPLAVGANEQFF. In nucleotides, the CDR3 is TGTGCCAGCAGGCCCCTAGCGGTTGGGGCAAATGAGCAGTTCTTC.

Concerning this clone: Other DNA sequences in the same sample also yield this CDR3. The chain employs TRBV7-2 and TRBJ2-1; TRBD2 might be the D (6 bases). The CDR3 runs to 15 residues. Trimming took 5 bases from V and 0 from J, leaving 11 bases between them. Per the germline V gene, CDR1 is SGHTA and CDR2 is FQGNSA. The CDR3 loop reads CASSLSGSSYNEQFF. CDR3 coding DNA: TGTGCCAGCAGCCTTAGCGGTAGCTCCTACAATGAGCAGTTCTTC.

As to this clone: This may be a read error: a much more frequent sequence differs by one nucleotide. Other DNA sequences from this sample encode an identical CDR3 as well. The chain employs TRBV7-2 and TRBJ1-1; D may be TRBD1 (5 bases). The V and J ends lost 3 bases and 0 bases respectively, with 5 bases between them. The CDR3 is 13 residues long. From germline, CDR1 is SGHTA and CDR2 FQGNSA. The CDR3 is CASSLTVNTEAFF. Here the CDR3 DNA reads TGTGCCAGCAGCTTGACAGTGAACACTGAAGCTTTCTTT.

The chain uses TRBV5-1 and TRBJ2-3, with 7 positions matching TRBD2. V dropped 3 bases and J dropped 2; count of bases not matched to a gene: 12. Germline CDR1 reads SGHRS; CDR2 reads YFSETQ. The CDR3 is 17 amino acids. The CDR3 DNA follows: TGCGCCAGCAGCTCCATCCCTAGCGGACCCTACACAGATACGCAGTATTTT. Amino acids: CASSSIPSGPYTDTQYF.

This chain joins TRBV19 and TRBJ2-5; no reliable D call. The ends were cut back, 3 bases at V and 5 bases at J, with 13 bases in the middle. Germline V gives CDR1 LNHDA, CDR2 SQIVND (reference sequence). This CDR3 has 14 amino acids. CDR3 nucleotide sequence: TGTGCCAGTAGTATTTTCCCGGGCCAGGAGACCCAGTACTTC. It yields the protein CASSIFPGQETQYF.